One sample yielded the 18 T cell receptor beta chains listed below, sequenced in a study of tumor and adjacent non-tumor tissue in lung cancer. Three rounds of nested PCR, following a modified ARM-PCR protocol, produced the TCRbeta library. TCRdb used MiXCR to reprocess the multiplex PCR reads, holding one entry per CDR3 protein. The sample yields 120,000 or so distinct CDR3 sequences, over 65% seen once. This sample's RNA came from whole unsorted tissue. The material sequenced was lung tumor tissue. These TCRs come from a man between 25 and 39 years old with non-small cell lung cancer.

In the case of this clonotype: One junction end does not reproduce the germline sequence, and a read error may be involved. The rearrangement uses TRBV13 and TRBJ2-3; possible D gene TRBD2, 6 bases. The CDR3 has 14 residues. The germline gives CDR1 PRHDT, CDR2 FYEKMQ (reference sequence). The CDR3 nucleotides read TGTGTCAGCAGCCCCTGGACTAACACAGATACGCAGTATTTT. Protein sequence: CVSSPWTNTDTQYF. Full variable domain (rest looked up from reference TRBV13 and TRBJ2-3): AAGVIQSPRHLIKEKRETATLKCYPIPRHDTVYWYQQGPGQDPQFLISFYEKMQSDKGSIPDRFSAQQFSDYHSELNMSSLELGDSALYFCVSSPWTNTDTQYFGPGTRLTVL.

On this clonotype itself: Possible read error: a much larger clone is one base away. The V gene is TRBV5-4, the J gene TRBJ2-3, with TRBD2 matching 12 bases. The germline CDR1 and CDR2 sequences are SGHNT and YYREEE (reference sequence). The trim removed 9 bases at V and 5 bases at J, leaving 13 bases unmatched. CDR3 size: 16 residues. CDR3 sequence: CATKWRLAGAIDTQYF. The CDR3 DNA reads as TGTGCCACCAAATGGAGACTAGCGGGAGCAATAGATACGCAGTATTTT.

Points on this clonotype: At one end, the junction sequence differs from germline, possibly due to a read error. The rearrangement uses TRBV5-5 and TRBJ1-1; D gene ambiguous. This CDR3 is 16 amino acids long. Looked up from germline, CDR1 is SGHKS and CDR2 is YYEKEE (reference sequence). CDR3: CASSLGIEYMNIEAFF. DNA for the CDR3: TGTGCCAGCAGCTTGGGTATCGAATACATGAACATTGAAGCTTTCTTT.

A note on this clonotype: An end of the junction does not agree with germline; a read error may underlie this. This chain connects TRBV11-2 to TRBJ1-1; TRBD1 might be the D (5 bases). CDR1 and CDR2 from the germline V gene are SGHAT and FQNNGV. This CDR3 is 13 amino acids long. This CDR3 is CANSLGEVTEAFF. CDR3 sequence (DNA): TGTGCCAACAGCTTAGGGGAGGTCACTGAAGCTTTCTTT.

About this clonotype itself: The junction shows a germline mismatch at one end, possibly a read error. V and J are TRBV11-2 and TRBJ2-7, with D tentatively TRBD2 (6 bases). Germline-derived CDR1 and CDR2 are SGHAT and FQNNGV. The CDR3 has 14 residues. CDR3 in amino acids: CAISLVAGSYEQYF. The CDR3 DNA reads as TGTGCCATCAGCTTAGTGGCGGGATCCTACGAGCAGTACTTC.

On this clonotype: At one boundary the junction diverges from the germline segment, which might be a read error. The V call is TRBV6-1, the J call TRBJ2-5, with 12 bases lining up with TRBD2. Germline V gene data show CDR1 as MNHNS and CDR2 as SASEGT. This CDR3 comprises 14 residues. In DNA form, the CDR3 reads TGCGCCATCAAGAGACTAGCGGGGGTAGAGACCCAGTACTTC. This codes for CAIKRLAGVETQYF.

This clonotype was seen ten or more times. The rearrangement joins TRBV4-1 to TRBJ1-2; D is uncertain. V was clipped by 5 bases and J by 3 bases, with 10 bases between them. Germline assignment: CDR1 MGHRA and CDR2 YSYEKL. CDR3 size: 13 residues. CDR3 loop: CASSGGRHYGYTF. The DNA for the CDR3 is TGCGCCAGCAGCGGAGGCCGGCACTATGGCTACACCTTC.

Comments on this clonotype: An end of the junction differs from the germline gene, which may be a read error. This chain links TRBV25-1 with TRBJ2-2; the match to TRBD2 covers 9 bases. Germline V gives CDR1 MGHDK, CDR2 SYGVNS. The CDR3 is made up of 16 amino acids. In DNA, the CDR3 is TGTGCCAGCAGTGAGCCAGGACTAGCGAGCACCGGGGAGTTGTTTTTT. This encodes CASSEPGLASTGELFF. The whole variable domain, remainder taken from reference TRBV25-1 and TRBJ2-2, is EADIYQTPRYLVIGTGKKITLECSQTMGHDKMYWYQQDPGMELHLIHYSYGVNSTEKGDLSSESTVSRIRTEHFPLTLESARPSHTSQYLCASSEPGLASTGELFFGEGSRLTVL.

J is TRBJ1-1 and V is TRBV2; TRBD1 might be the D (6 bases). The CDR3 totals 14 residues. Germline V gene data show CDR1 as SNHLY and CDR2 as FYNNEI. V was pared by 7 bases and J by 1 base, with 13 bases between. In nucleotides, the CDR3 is TGTGCCAGCATAATTTCACAGGGGAACACTGAAGCTTTCTTT. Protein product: CASIISQGNTEAFF.

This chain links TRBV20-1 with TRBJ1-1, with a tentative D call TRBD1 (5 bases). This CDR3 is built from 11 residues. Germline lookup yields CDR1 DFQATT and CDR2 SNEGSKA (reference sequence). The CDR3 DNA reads TGCAGCCTCCGACGGGACGTTGAAGCTTTCTTT. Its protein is CSLRRDVEAFF.

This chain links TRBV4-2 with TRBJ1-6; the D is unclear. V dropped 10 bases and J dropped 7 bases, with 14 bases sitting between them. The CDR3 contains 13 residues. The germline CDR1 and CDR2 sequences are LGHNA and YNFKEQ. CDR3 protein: CANSRVGNSPLHF. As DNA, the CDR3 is TGTGCCAATAGCCGTGTGGGGAATTCACCCCTCCACTTT.

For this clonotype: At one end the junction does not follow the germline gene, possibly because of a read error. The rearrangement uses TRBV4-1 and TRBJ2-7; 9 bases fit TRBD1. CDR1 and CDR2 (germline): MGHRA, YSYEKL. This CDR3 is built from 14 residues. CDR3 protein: CVSSQDRTGEEQYF. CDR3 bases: TGCGTCAGCAGCCAAGATAGGACAGGGGAAGAGCAGTACTTC.

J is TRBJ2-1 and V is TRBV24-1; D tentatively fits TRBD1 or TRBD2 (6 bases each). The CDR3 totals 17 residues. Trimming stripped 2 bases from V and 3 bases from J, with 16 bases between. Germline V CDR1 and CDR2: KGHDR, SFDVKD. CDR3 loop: CATSDSSPQGGYNEQFF. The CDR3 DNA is TGTGCCACCAGTGATTCCAGCCCACAGGGAGGCTACAATGAGCAGTTCTTC.

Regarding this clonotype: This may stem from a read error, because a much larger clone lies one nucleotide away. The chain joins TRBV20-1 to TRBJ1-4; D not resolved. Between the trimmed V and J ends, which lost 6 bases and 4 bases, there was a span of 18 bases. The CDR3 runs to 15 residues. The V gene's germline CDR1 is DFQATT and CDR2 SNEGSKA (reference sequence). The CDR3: CSATVRRANNEKLFF. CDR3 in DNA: TGCAGTGCCACTGTCCGGAGAGCTAATAATGAAAAACTGTTTTTT.

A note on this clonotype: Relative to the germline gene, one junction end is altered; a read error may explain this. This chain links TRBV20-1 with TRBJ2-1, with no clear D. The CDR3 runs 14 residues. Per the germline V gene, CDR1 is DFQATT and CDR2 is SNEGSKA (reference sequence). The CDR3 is CSASARFSHNEHFF. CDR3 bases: TGCAGTGCTAGTGCTAGGTTCTCCCACAATGAGCACTTCTTC.

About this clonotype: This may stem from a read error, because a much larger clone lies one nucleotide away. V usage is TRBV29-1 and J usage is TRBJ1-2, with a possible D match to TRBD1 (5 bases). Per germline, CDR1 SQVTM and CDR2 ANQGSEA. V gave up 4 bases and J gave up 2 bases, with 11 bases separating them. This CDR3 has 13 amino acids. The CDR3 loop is CSVGWGRNYGYTF. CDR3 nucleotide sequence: TGCAGCGTTGGCTGGGGCAGGAACTATGGCTACACCTTC. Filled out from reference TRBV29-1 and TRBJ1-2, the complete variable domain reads SAVISQKPSRDICQRGTSLTIQCQVDSQVTMMFWYRQQPGQSLTLIATANQGSEATYESGFVIDKFPISRPNLTFSTLTVSNMSPEDSSIYLCSVGWGRNYGYTFGSGTRLTVV.

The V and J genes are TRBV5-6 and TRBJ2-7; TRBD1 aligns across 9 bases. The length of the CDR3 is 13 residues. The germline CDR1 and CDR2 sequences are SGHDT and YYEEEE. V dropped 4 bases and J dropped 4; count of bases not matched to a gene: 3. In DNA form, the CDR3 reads TGTGCCAGCAGCCGACAGGGGGGGTACGAGCAGTACTTC. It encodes CASSRQGGYEQYF.

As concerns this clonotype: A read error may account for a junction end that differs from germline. The CDR3 bases are TGCAGTGCTAGACCGGACAGGACCGCTGGCTACATCTTC. This translates into CSARPDRTAGYIF. J is TRBJ1-2 and V is TRBV20-1; 7 bases line up with TRBD1. Germline-derived CDR1 and CDR2 are DFQATT and SNEGSKA (reference sequence). The CDR3 has 13 residues.